The T cell receptor (beta chain) described here comes from a study of control samples from healthy donors and cancer patients. Only in-frame clones appear in the TCRdb table, and some are missing; sequencing was by immunoSEQ multiplex PCR. The data show 150,000 to 180,000 clones, 85% to 95% seen once. Germline V gene sequence: CDR1 LNHDA, CDR2 SQIVND (reference sequence). There are 16 residues in the CDR3. Trimming stripped 3 bases from V and 3 bases from J, with 17 bases between. This chain uses TRBV19 with TRBJ2-5; D is unclear. This TCR came from a man aged 45-65 years in good health. The specimen sequenced was blood. DNA for the CDR3: TGTGCCAGTAGTATTGGGAAGCCCTGGGGTAAAGAGACCCAGTACTTC. Amino acid sequence: CASSIGKPWGKETQYF.